This T cell receptor beta chain was documented in a study of T cell repertoires in cytomegalovirus infection. About the study: Recently described HLA-C-restricted plus well-studied HLA-B-restricted CMV epitopes were used.

TCRdb independently ran MiXCR on the reads; one entry per CDR3 protein. The repertoire holds some 920,000 distinct CDR3 sequences, more than 25% seen once, with roughly an eighth in the top ten. About this clonotype itself: Antigen specificity is unknown.

The source is a human donor in good health (CMV status not recorded). Some clones in this sample may be carry-over from other donors' samples. The sample in question was cultured CD8+ T cells from PBMCs, obtained from culture after CMV antigen stimulation.

CDR3 in DNA: TGCAGCGTTGAAGGGAGGTGGACGGATTTTAACTATGGCTACACCTTC. This sequence encodes CSVEGRWTDFNYGYTF. The chain couples TRBV29-1 to TRBJ1-2; D is ambiguous. Germline loops: CDR1 SQVTM, CDR2 ANQGSEA. The V end lost 1 base, the J end lost 1 base, and 16 bases lay between the germline ends. The CDR3 is made up of 16 amino acids. The full variable domain, rest sourced from reference TRBV29-1 and TRBJ1-2, is SAVISQKPSRDICQRGTSLTIQCQVDSQVTMMFWYRQQPGQSLTLIATANQGSEATYESGFVIDKFPISRPNLTFSTLTVSNMSPEDSSIYLCSVEGRWTDFNYGYTFGSGTRLTVV.